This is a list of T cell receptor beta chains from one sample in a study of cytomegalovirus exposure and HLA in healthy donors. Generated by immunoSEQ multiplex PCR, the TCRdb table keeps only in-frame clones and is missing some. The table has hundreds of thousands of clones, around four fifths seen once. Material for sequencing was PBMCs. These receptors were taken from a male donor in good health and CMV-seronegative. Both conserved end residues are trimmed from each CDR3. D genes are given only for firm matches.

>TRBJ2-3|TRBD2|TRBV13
ASSRTSGIRLGSTDTQY
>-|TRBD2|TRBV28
ASSLRLAGGHEQY
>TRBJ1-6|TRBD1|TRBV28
ASRDDRGPFPLH
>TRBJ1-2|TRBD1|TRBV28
ASSTAGQGDYT
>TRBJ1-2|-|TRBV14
ASSQELNYGYT
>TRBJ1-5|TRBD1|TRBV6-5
ASRPDRDNQPQH
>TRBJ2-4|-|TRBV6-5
ASSTGTKAIQY
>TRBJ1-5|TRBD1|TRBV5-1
ASSRTGGYNQPQH
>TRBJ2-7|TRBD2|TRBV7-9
ASSSWTSGRYEQY
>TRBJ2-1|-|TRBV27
ASSFNGNYNEQF
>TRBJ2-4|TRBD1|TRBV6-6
ASSYPQGQGNIQY
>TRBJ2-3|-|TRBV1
TSSRGRPTDTQY
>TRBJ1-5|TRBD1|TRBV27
ASSRTGGGPQH
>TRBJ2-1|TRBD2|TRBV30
AWSKTSGLRGEQF
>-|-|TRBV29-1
SVIYRSAYEQY
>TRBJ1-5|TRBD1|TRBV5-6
ASSFLQGQIGNQPQH
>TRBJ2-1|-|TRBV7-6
ASSLEGRAPYNEQF
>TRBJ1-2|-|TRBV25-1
ASSEAGRVNYGYT
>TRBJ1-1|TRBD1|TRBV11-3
ASSLQGGLNTEAF
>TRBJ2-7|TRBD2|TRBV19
ASSILAGGVYEQY
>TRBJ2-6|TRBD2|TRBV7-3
ASRGLGQNSGANVLT
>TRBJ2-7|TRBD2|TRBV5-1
ASSGTSGGRTYEQY
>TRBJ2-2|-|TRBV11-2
ASSLVQAGELF
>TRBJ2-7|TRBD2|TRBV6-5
ASSLGASGREEQY
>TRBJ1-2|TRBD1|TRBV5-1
ASSLGGTGSLNYGYT
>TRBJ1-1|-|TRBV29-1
SVRAPRGHLV
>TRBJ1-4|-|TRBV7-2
ASSLDPRFNEKLF
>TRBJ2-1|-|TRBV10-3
AISGQYTGQF
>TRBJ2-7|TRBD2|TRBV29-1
SAREGRRDEQY
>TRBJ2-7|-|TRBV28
ASSSTPPPYSEQY
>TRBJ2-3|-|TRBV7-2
ASSKDSNTDTQY
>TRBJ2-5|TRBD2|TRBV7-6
ASGREAGAGETQY
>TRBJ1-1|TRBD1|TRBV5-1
ASSLTGGTEAF
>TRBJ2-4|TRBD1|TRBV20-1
SARGEGDRF
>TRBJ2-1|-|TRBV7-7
ASSQGTALMNEQF
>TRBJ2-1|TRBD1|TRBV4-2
ASSPDRGRLNEQF
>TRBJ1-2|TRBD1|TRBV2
ASRKGWTGGADGYT
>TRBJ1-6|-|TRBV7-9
ASSKGSGFYNSPLH
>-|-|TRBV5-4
ASSLDRRYYEQY
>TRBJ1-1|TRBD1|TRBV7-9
ASSFDRGMNTEAF
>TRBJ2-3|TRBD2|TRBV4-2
ASSQDPGTSGGVGTDTQY